One and the same sample provided the 30 T cell receptor beta chains below, sequenced in a study of blood T cell repertoires in COVID-19. TCRdb's table, derived via immunoSEQ multiplex PCR, lists solely in-frame clones and lacks some. The sample lists over 200,000 clones, just over 85% occurring once. The sample taken for sequencing was PBMCs or T cells enriched from blood (not recorded which). Every receptor here comes from a young man who had recovered from COVID-19.

The chain couples TRBV28 to TRBJ2-5; TRBD1 matches 10 bases. The length of the CDR3 is 18 residues. The germline gives CDR1 MDHEN, CDR2 SYDVKM. V lost 2 bases to trimming and J lost 5 bases; unmatched junction nucleotides: 14. CDR3 in DNA: TGTGCCAGCAGTTTACCCTATACCGGGACAGGGGCCGGGGAGACCCAGTACTTC. Protein product: CASSLPYTGTGAGETQYF.

The chain uses TRBV28 and TRBJ2-5; 10 nucleotides align to TRBD2. V gave up 1 base and J gave up 4 bases; unmatched junction bases: 3. This CDR3 has 15 residues. From germline, CDR1 is MDHEN and CDR2 SYDVKM. In nucleotides, the CDR3 is TGTGCCAGCAGTTTATATATAGCGGGAGGAGAGACCCAGTACTTC. Translated: CASSLYIAGGETQYF.

This clone was seen a handful of times. The chain combines TRBV7-2 with TRBJ2-3; D gene uncertain. The CDR3 is 12 residues long. Germline assignment: CDR1 SGHTA and CDR2 FQGNSA. V gave up 10 bases and J gave up 0 bases, with 8 bases separating them. CDR3 nucleotides: TGTGCCACCGGTAGAAGCACAGATACGCAGTATTTT. It yields the protein CATGRSTDTQYF.

The gene calls are TRBV19 and TRBJ2-1, with a tentative D call TRBD2 (7 bases). The CDR3 length is 15 residues. Germline assignment: CDR1 LNHDA and CDR2 SQIVND (reference sequence). Trimming left V 4 bases short and J 6 bases short, with 16 bases between. The CDR3, as DNA: TGTGCCAGTAGTACCCTAGCGGAGGGGGGCAATGAGCAGTTCTTC. Protein sequence: CASSTLAEGGNEQFF. The full variable domain, rest sourced from reference TRBV19 and TRBJ2-1, is DGGITQSPKYLFRKEGQNVTLSCEQNLNHDAMYWYRQDPGQGLRLIYYSQIVNDFQKGDIAEGYSVSREKKESFPLTVTSAQKNPTAFYLCASSTLAEGGNEQFFGPGTRLTVL.

As DNA, the CDR3 is TGTGCCAGCAGGGGACAGATTCGGAACACTGAAGCTTTCTTT. The encoded protein is CASRGQIRNTEAFF. The chain has TRBV6-5 and TRBJ1-1, with 7 bases that match TRBD1. Germline CDR1 and CDR2: MNHEY and SVGAGI. Trimming at V came to 6 bases and at J to 1 base, leaving 5 bases not matched to a gene. CDR3 length: 14 amino acids.

This clone has just a few counts. This rearrangement joins TRBV3-1 (or the pseudogene TRBV3-2) to TRBJ2-5; tentative D call: TRBD1 (6 bases). Germline V gene sequence: CDR1 LGHDT, CDR2 YNNKEL (reference sequence). V lost 0 bases to trimming and J lost 0 bases, with 11 bases between them. This CDR3 has 16 amino acids. The DNA for the CDR3 is TGTGCCAGCAGCCAAGATTGGACAGAGTACCAAGAGACCCAGTACTTC. This gives the protein CASSQDWTEYQETQYF.

Only a few counts were recorded for this clone. V is TRBV11-2 and J is TRBJ1-5; 10 bases are shared with TRBD1. Germline CDR1 and CDR2: SGHAT and FQNNGV. The junction had 3 bases not matched to a gene; V was cut back by 1 base and J by 6 bases. The length of the CDR3 is 15 residues. CDR3 loop: CASSLGQGAGQPQHF. CDR3 DNA sequence: TGTGCCAGCAGCTTAGGACAGGGGGCCGGTCAGCCCCAGCATTTT.

The chain joins TRBV6-6 to TRBJ1-2; 9 bases map to TRBD1. The germline V gene encodes CDR1 MNHNY and CDR2 SVGAGI (reference sequence). There are 13 residues in the CDR3. V was clipped by 5 bases and J by 8 bases; unmatched bases: 6. For the CDR3, the DNA is TGTGCCAGCAGTCCACAGGGGGCAGGAGGCTACACCTTC. This sequence encodes CASSPQGAGGYTF.

Here the CDR3 DNA reads TGCGCCAGCAGCCCCCTTCCGGGGGGAGGAACCTACGAGCAGTACTTC. It is translated as CASSPLPGGGTYEQYF. The chain carries TRBV4-1 and TRBJ2-7; 7 nucleotides line up with TRBD2. Germline CDR1 is MGHRA and CDR2 is YSYEKL. The V gene end was trimmed by 4 bases and the J gene end by 2 bases; junction bases not matched to a gene: 11. The CDR3 covers 16 residues.

This chain connects TRBV4-1 to TRBJ1-3; perhaps TRBD1 as D (5 bases). Trimming took off 0 bases at V and 4 bases at J, with 10 bases between the two ends. The CDR3 totals 15 residues. CDR1 is MGHRA, CDR2 YSYEKL, per germline. The CDR3 protein is CASSQDAGEGNTIYF. For the CDR3, the DNA is TGCGCCAGCAGCCAAGATGCGGGGGAGGGAAACACCATATATTTT.

The chain has TRBV10-3 and TRBJ1-5, with 8 bases identical to TRBD1. V gave up 6 bases and J gave up 7 bases; unmatched junction bases: 5. The CDR3 totals 13 residues. CDR1 is ENHRY and CDR2 is SYGVKD in the germline V gene. This chain's CDR3 is CAIRDREGQPQHF. The CDR3 coding sequence is TGTGCCATCAGGGACAGGGAGGGACAGCCCCAGCATTTT.

This clone was seen a single time. The sample contains more than one DNA sequence encoding this CDR3. The V and J genes are TRBV5-1 and TRBJ1-5, with TRBD1 as a possible D gene (5 bases). The CDR3 covers 15 residues. Deletions cut 0 bases from V and 0 bases from J, with 7 bases between. Germline V lookup: CDR1 SGHRS, CDR2 YFSETQ. CDR3 sequence: CASSLEGDSNQPQHF. CDR3 nucleotides: TGCGCCAGCAGCTTGGAAGGGGATAGCAATCAGCCCCAGCATTTT.

The chain couples TRBV7-3 to TRBJ1-3; perhaps TRBD1 as D (5 bases). The CDR3 totals 15 residues. Trimming cost V 5 bases and J 3 bases, with 14 bases left between them. Germline values: CDR1 SGHTA, CDR2 FQGTGA. The CDR3 DNA is TGTGCCAGCAGCGCGTCGGGGGTGTATGGAAACACCATATATTTT. As protein: CASSASGVYGNTIYF. Full variable domain (outside the CDR3, taken from reference TRBV7-3 and TRBJ1-3): GAGVSQTPSNKVTEKGKYVELRCDPISGHTALYWYRQSLGQGPEFLIYFQGTGAADDSGLPNDRFFAVRPEGSVSTLKIQRTERGDSAVYLCASSASGVYGNTIYFGEGSWLTVV.

The chain employs TRBV6-5 and TRBJ1-2, with D possibly being TRBD1 (5 bases). This CDR3 contains 15 residues. Trimming left V 8 bases short and J 7 bases short, with 23 bases between. Germline values: CDR1 MNHEY, CDR2 SVGAGI. The CDR3 sequence is CASQPGTSRSGGYTF. DNA of the CDR3: TGTGCCAGCCAGCCCGGGACTTCCAGGTCGGGTGGCTACACCTTC.

The chain recombines TRBV5-4 with TRBJ2-5; D may be TRBD2 (5 bases). Germline CDR1 is SGHNT and CDR2 is YYREEE (reference sequence). The CDR3 runs to 15 residues. The V and J ends lost 1 base and 1 base respectively, with 11 bases between them. The CDR3 DNA reads TGTGCCAGCAGCTTGTATTCTACTAGCCAAGAGACCCAGTACTTC. Its translation: CASSLYSTSQETQYF. The full variable domain, its missing parts supplied by reference TRBV5-4 and TRBJ2-5, is ETGVTQSPTHLIKTRGQQVTLRCSSQSGHNTVSWYQQALGQGPQFIFQYYREEENGRGNFPPRFSGLQFPNYSSELNVNALELDDSALYLCASSLYSTSQETQYFGPGTRLLVL.

The chain links TRBV3-1 (or the pseudogene TRBV3-2) to TRBJ1-3; 7 nucleotides agree with TRBD1. Germline V gene lookup returns CDR1 LGHDT and CDR2 YNNKEL (reference sequence). J gave up 4 bases and V 8 bases, and 14 bases lay outside the gene matches. CDR3 size: 16 residues. CDR3 DNA sequence: TGTGCCAGCGGCCCAGGGGGGACCCTTATCGGAAACACCATATATTTT. As protein: CASGPGGTLIGNTIYF.

The chain employs TRBV5-4 and TRBJ2-2; TRBD1 is a possible D gene (6 bases). Germline V lookup: CDR1 SGHNT, CDR2 YYREEE (reference sequence). V lost 4 bases and J lost 4, with 17 bases in between. CDR3 length: 16 residues. The CDR3, as DNA: TGTGCCAGCAGCGAAGTCATACAGGGTTTCACCGGGGAGCTGTTTTTT. Amino acid sequence: CASSEVIQGFTGELFF.

The V gene is TRBV3-1 (or the pseudogene TRBV3-2), the J gene TRBJ2-2; 10 bases line up with TRBD2. Germline V gene sequence: CDR1 LGHDT, CDR2 YNNKEL (reference sequence). J was trimmed by 7 bases and V by 4 bases; bases with no gene match: 6. CDR3 length equals 15 residues. In nucleotides, the CDR3 is TGTGCCAGCAGCCGGAGTAGCGGGGGGATCGGGGAGCTGTTTTTT. Translated, it gives CASSRSSGGIGELFF.

This chain links TRBV7-3 with TRBJ2-2; TRBD2 matches 8 bases. Looked up from germline, CDR1 is SGHTA and CDR2 is FQGTGA. This CDR3 is 18 amino acids long. The V gene end was trimmed by 1 base and the J gene end by 6 bases; junction bases not matched to a gene: 13. The chain's CDR3 is CASSLNVMSGSLSGELFF. CDR3 DNA: TGTGCCAGCAGCTTAAACGTCATGAGCGGGAGTTTATCCGGGGAGCTGTTTTTT.

The chain employs TRBV10-3 and TRBJ2-1; tentative D call: TRBD1 (5 bases). Germline V gene data show CDR1 as ENHRY and CDR2 as SYGVKD. The CDR3 extends over 14 amino acids. Deletions cut 0 bases from V and 6 bases from J, with 9 bases between. The DNA for the CDR3 is TGTGCCATCAGTGAGTCGGGGCAGTTCAATGAGCAGTTCTTC. Its protein product is CAISESGQFNEQFF.

This clone showed up just once. The CDR3 is CASSLGSGSSYNEQFF. The DNA for the CDR3 is TGTGCCAGCAGCTTAGGTAGCGGAAGCTCCTACAATGAGCAGTTCTTC. This chain joins TRBV11-3 and TRBJ2-1, with D maybe TRBD2 (6 bases). This CDR3 region has 16 residues. V dropped 1 base and J dropped 0 bases, with 10 bases sitting between them. CDR1 is SGHNT and CDR2 is YENEEA in the germline V gene.

The chain recombines TRBV7-3 with TRBJ2-1, with D perhaps TRBD2 (5 bases). The germline gives CDR1 SGHTA, CDR2 FQGTGA. The CDR3 has 15 amino acids. Trimming left V 5 bases short and J 2 bases short, with 13 bases between. The CDR3 protein is CASSPVGSAYNEQFF. The CDR3 DNA is TGTGCCAGCAGCCCGGTAGGTAGCGCCTACAATGAGCAGTTCTTC.

This clone was seen only a few times. This chain joins TRBV3-1 (or the pseudogene TRBV3-2) and TRBJ2-3, with TRBD2 matching 12 bases. Losses at the gene ends were 6 bases for V and 0 bases for J; bases not matched to a gene: 4. Germline CDR1 reads LGHDT; CDR2 reads YNNKEL (reference sequence). This CDR3 spans 16 amino acids. In DNA, the CDR3 is TGTGCCAGCAGGCTTGGGACTAGCGGGAGCACAGATACGCAGTATTTT. This encodes CASRLGTSGSTDTQYF.

The chain recombines TRBV19 with TRBJ2-4; TRBD1 agrees at 9 bases. The germline gives CDR1 LNHDA, CDR2 SQIVND (reference sequence). The CDR3 covers 13 residues. V shed 7 bases, J shed 6 bases, and the junction held 4 bases outside the gene matches. The CDR3 DNA reads as TGTGCCAGTAATCACAGGGGGCGAAACATTCAGTACTTC. The encoded protein is CASNHRGRNIQYF.

The gene calls are TRBV5-1 and TRBJ2-5; 9 nucleotides agree with TRBD2. The CDR3 has 15 residues. Trimming cost V 1 base and J 5 bases; bases outside gene matches: 6. Germline CDR1 and CDR2: SGHRS and YFSETQ. CDR3 sequence: CASSLNSGGVETQYF. As DNA, the CDR3 is TGCGCCAGCAGCTTGAATAGCGGGGGAGTTGAGACCCAGTACTTC.

The genes are TRBV27 and TRBJ1-5; D is unclear. Deletions cut 0 bases from V and 7 bases from J, with 7 bases between. There are 13 residues in the CDR3. Germline values: CDR1 MNHEY, CDR2 SMNVEV (reference sequence). The CDR3 reads CASSLSSVQPQHF. CDR3 nucleotides: TGTGCCAGCAGTTTATCCTCGGTGCAGCCCCAGCATTTT.

This chain joins TRBV7-8 and TRBJ1-2, with D maybe TRBD1 (6 bases). The CDR3 is 16 amino acids. CDR1 is SGHVS, CDR2 FQNEAQ, per germline. Trimming took off 7 bases at V and 8 bases at J, with 26 bases between the two ends. The CDR3 sequence is CASNHARVISGEGYTF. The CDR3, as DNA: TGTGCCAGCAACCACGCGAGGGTCATTTCAGGGGAGGGCTACACCTTC. The variable domain in full, completed from reference TRBV7-8 and TRBJ1-2, reads GAGVSQSPRYKVAKRGQDVALRCDPISGHVSLFWYQQALGQGPEFLTYFQNEAQLDKSGLPSDRFFAERPEGSVSTLKIQRTQQEDSAVYLCASNHARVISGEGYTFGSGTRLTVV.

A note on this clone: The same CDR3 arises from other DNA sequences in this sample as well. The rearrangement joins TRBV5-4 to TRBJ2-7; 7 nucleotides agree with TRBD1. Germline V lookup: CDR1 SGHNT, CDR2 YYREEE (reference sequence). The CDR3 is made up of 16 amino acids. J gave up 0 bases and V 0 bases, and 6 bases lay outside the gene matches. CDR3 in amino acids: CASSLAETGSSYEQYF. In DNA, the CDR3 is TGTGCCAGCAGCTTGGCAGAGACAGGGAGCTCCTACGAGCAGTACTTC.

The chain employs TRBV19 and TRBJ1-1, with 7 bases aligning to TRBD1. Germline V gives CDR1 LNHDA, CDR2 SQIVND (reference sequence). This CDR3 region has 15 residues. With V trimmed by 3 bases and J by 1 base, 5 bases remained unmatched. In nucleotides, the CDR3 is TGTGCCAGTAGTATCGACAGGGAGGAGAACACTGAAGCTTTCTTT. This codes for CASSIDREENTEAFF.

This rearrangement joins TRBV4-1 to TRBJ1-2, with D maybe TRBD1 (5 bases). Trimming pared 2 bases from V and 5 bases from J, leaving 15 bases between. The germline V gene has CDR1 MGHRA and CDR2 YSYEKL. The CDR3 extends over 15 amino acids. DNA of the CDR3: TGCGCCAGCAGCCAAACACCCCGGGGGGGGTATGGCTACACCTTC. Translation: CASSQTPRGGYGYTF.